This T cell receptor (beta chain) was captured in a study of blood T cell repertoires in COVID-19. Background on the study: In each case, the material was cDNA or gDNA derived from T cells, B-cell-depleted T cells, or PBMCs.

Germline V gene sequence: CDR1 SGHDN, CDR2 FVKESK. Trimming took off 5 bases at V and 5 bases at J, with 15 bases between the two ends. The CDR3 totals 14 residues. Adults between roughly 18 and 95 years of age took part from under 30 US areas. In the original analysis: Nucleated cell counts were estimated from reference gene primer amplification. Sequencing used immunoSEQ multiplex PCR; TCRdb keeps in-frame clones, though not all of them. The V and J calls and clone size were taken over from that table, and D and trimming were inferred from the DNA. The sample holds about 480,000 clones; 87% are singletons and the top ten take approximately 2%.

The V call is TRBV14, the J call TRBJ2-5, with D tentatively TRBD2 (6 bases). The sequenced material came from PBMCs or T cells enriched from blood (not recorded which). This clonotype was sampled from a woman younger than 30 with acute COVID-19. CDR3 DNA sequence: TGTGCCAGCAGCTTTAGGCGGGAATCTGAGACCCAGTACTTC. Protein product: CASSFRRESETQYF.